The entry below describes one TCR beta chain. Its antigen remains unknown. Per the authors' pipeline: Published virus-specific TCRB sequences matched only a few of the patient CD8+ clones exceeding 1%. Clones were read by immunoSEQ multiplex PCR, and TCRdb kept only the in-frame ones, dropping some. For V, J and clone size, that table is used; D and trimming come from the DNA. The sample carries fewer than 15,000 clones, around 70% recorded once. The CDR3 is 15 residues long. Germline CDR1 SGDLS, CDR2 YYNGEE. V lost 4 bases to trimming and J lost 6 bases; unmatched junction nucleotides: 12. The record originates from a study of somatic mutations in cytotoxic T cells in rheumatoid arthritis. General study findings and limits: The study found that the largest CD8+ clone exceeded 20% of CD8+ cells in about an eighth of the 65 patients. Nobody knew which antigens the expanded CD8+ clones targeted.

The genes are TRBV9 and TRBJ1-2; TRBD1 matches 7 bases. The source material was CD8+ T cells sorted from blood. The receptor comes from an adult with rheumatoid arthritis. The CDR3 DNA reads as TGTGCCAGCAGCCCTCCGACAGGGAAGGGCGATGGCTACACCTTC. Translating it yields CASSPPTGKGDGYTF.